These T cell receptor beta chains were read from a single sample in a study of shared clonotypes between healthy human individuals. Profiling relied on immunoSEQ multiplex PCR, and the TCRdb table lists in-frame clones only, not all of them. The sample consists of about 2,200,000 clones, roughly 91% of them appearing once. The sequenced sample was naive CD8+ T cells from PBMCs. The source of these receptors is a man between 18 and 35 years old in good health. Some clones in this sample may be carry-over from other donors' samples. CDR3s include the opening cysteine and the closing phenylalanine or tryptophan. Fields, in order: D gene, J gene, V gene, clone size, CDR3 protein, CDR3 DNA. D genes are given only for firm matches. The size of a clone is reported for some rows only, either as once, few or many, or as a class for expanded clones.

>.|TRBJ2-3|TRBV7-3|.
CASSYSGSTDTQYF
TGTGCCAGCAGCTATAGCGGTAGCACAGATACGCAGTATTTT
>.|TRBJ1-2|TRBV6-1|.
CASIPYREFHYGYTF
TGTGCCAGCATACCGTACAGGGAGTTCCACTATGGCTACACCTTC
>.|TRBJ2-2|TRBV27|.
CASSFEGYGNTGELFF
TGTGCCAGCAGTTTCGAGGGTTACGGGAACACCGGGGAGCTGTTTTTT
>TRBD2|TRBJ2-1|TRBV2|.
CASSELAGGREQFF
TGTGCCAGCAGTGAGTTAGCGGGAGGGAGAGAGCAGTTCTTC
>TRBD1|TRBJ1-1|TRBV27|.
CASSLGQMNTEAFF
TGTGCCAGCAGTTTGGGACAGATGAACACTGAAGCTTTCTTT
>.|TRBJ1-1|TRBV28|.
CASSHRTVEAFF
TGTGCCAGCAGTCACCGGACAGTTGAAGCTTTCTTT
>TRBD1|TRBJ1-1|TRBV27|few
CASSLTGMGTEAFF
TGTGCCAGCAGTTTGACAGGGATGGGCACTGAAGCTTTCTTT
>.|TRBJ1-2|TRBV4-3|.
CASSQDLVIYGYTF
TGCGCCAGCAGCCAAGATTTGGTTATCTATGGCTACACCTTC
>.|TRBJ1-5|TRBV19|.
CASSMGENQPQHF
TGTGCCAGTAGTATGGGCGAAAATCAGCCCCAGCATTTT
>.|TRBJ1-5|TRBV7-9|few
CASSQSNQPQHF
TGTGCCAGCAGCCAAAGCAATCAGCCCCAGCATTTT
>.|TRBJ2-1|TRBV27|.
CASSSGAWSLYNEQFF
TGTGCCAGCAGTTCCGGCGCGTGGTCTCTCTACAATGAGCAGTTCTTC
>.|TRBJ1-3|TRBV29-1|.
CSVNSESGNTIYF
TGCAGCGTTAATTCGGAGTCTGGAAACACCATATATTTT
>.|TRBJ2-5|TRBV27|.
CASSLPQSFLEEETQYF
TGTGCCAGCAGTTTACCCCAATCTTTTCTTGAGGAAGAGACCCAGTACTTC
>TRBD2|TRBJ2-7|TRBV27|.
CATRERLALLEQYF
TGTGCCACCAGAGAAAGACTAGCGCTCCTCGAGCAGTACTTC
>TRBD1|TRBJ2-7|TRBV28|.
CASSPSETGVSSYEQYF
TGTGCCAGCAGTCCGAGTGAGACAGGGGTTAGCTCCTACGAGCAGTACTTC
>TRBD1|TRBJ2-1|TRBV27|.
CASSPGGKNEQFF
TGTGCCAGCAGCCCAGGGGGCAAGAATGAGCAGTTCTTC
>.|TRBJ2-7|TRBV11-2|.
CASREGGRYEQYF
TGTGCCAGCAGAGAGGGGGGCCGTTACGAGCAGTACTTC
>.|TRBJ2-6|TRBV5-1|.
CASSFNLGGANVLTF
TGCGCCAGCAGCTTCAACCTGGGAGGGGCCAACGTCCTGACTTTC
>.|TRBJ1-5|TRBV27|.
CASSPIGGSGTQSNQPQHF
TGTGCCAGCAGTCCTATCGGGGGATCCGGGACACAAAGCAATCAGCCCCAGCATTTT
>.|TRBJ1-5|TRBV2|.
CASRTGYSNQPQHF
TGTGCCAGCAGGACAGGTTATAGCAATCAGCCCCAGCATTTT
>.|TRBJ1-5|TRBV6-5|.
CASSYPERRTPQHF
TGTGCCAGCAGTTACCCCGAGAGGAGGACGCCCCAGCATTTT
>.|TRBJ1-1|TRBV6-6|few
CASSYPVLVNTEAFF
TGTGCCAGCAGTTACCCTGTCCTGGTGAACACTGAAGCTTTCTTT
>TRBD1|TRBJ2-1|TRBV5-1|.
CASSLVGQGLIEQFF
TGCGCCAGCAGCTTGGTAGGACAGGGGCTCATAGAGCAGTTCTTC
>TRBD1|TRBJ1-1|TRBV27|.
CASSIRQGGVAEAFF
TGTGCCAGCAGTATACGACAGGGAGGGGTGGCTGAAGCTTTCTTT
>.|TRBJ2-5|TRBV21-1|.
CASSKGRVWEETQYF
TGTGCCAGCAGCAAGGGGAGGGTATGGGAAGAGACCCAGTACTTC
>.|TRBJ2-2|TRBV6-6|.
CASINREVTGELFF
TGTGCCAGCATCAACCGAGAGGTTACCGGGGAGCTGTTTTTT
>TRBD1|TRBJ2-1|TRBV5-1|.
CASSSWTGPYNEQFF
TGCGCCAGCAGCTCTTGGACAGGACCCTACAATGAGCAGTTCTTC
>TRBD2|TRBJ2-1|TRBV28|.
CASSPYPTLRLAGNNEQFF
TGTGCCAGCAGTCCTTACCCAACCTTACGGCTAGCGGGGAACAATGAGCAGTTCTTC
>TRBD1|TRBJ1-2|TRBV25-1|.
CASSELGQGNGYTF
TGTGCCAGCAGTGAACTCGGACAGGGGAATGGCTACACCTTC
>.|TRBJ2-2|TRBV7-9|.
CASSYYAGELFF
TGTGCCAGCAGTTACTACGCCGGGGAGCTGTTTTTT
>TRBD2|TRBJ2-7|TRBV10-2|.
CASSESSKGGSARIRVGEQYF
TGCGCCAGCAGTGAGTCGAGTAAAGGCGGGAGCGCCAGAATTCGAGTGGGCGAGCAGTACTTC
>TRBD2|TRBJ2-1|TRBV27|.
CASSSLLAGGPGTYNEQFF
TGTGCCAGCAGTTCGCTTTTAGCGGGAGGGCCGGGGACCTACAATGAGCAGTTCTTC
>.|TRBJ2-7|TRBV29-1|few
CSAGSTYEQYF
TGCAGCGCGGGGTCAACCTACGAGCAGTACTTC
>.|TRBJ2-3|TRBV7-2|.
CASSGRTGLLYF
TGTGCCAGCAGCGGGAGAACCGGGTTGTTGTATTTT
>TRBD1|TRBJ2-7|TRBV4-1|.
CASSQASGQVGKGTYEQYF
TGCGCCAGCAGCCAAGCCTCGGGACAGGTGGGGAAGGGGACCTACGAGCAGTACTTC
>.|TRBJ2-2|TRBV5-6|.
CASSLLRRGTGELFF
TGTGCCAGCAGCTTGTTGCGGAGGGGCACCGGGGAGCTGTTTTTT
>TRBD2|TRBJ2-7|TRBV27|.
CASSHLLAGAGEQYF
TGTGCCAGCAGCCATCTACTAGCGGGGGCGGGGGAGCAGTACTTC
>.|TRBJ2-1|TRBV6-6|.
CASSYSGGGRRDEQFF
TGTGCCAGCAGTTACTCGGGAGGCGGCCGGCGGGATGAGCAGTTCTTC
>TRBD2|TRBJ2-1|TRBV27|few
CASAPGTSGYNEQFF
TGTGCCAGCGCACCCGGGACTAGCGGCTACAATGAGCAGTTCTTC
>TRBD2|TRBJ2-7|TRBV6-5|.
CASSPGGYEQYF
TGTGCCAGCAGCCCCGGGGGGTACGAGCAGTACTTC
>.|TRBJ1-1|TRBV5-4|.
CASSDENEGEAFF
TGTGCCAGCAGCGACGAAAACGAGGGTGAAGCTTTCTTT
>.|TRBJ1-2|TRBV29-1|few
CSVEGAREGYTF
TGCAGCGTTGAGGGGGCCAGGGAGGGCTACACCTTC
>TRBD2|TRBJ2-2|TRBV9|few
CASSAGRTSGFVSNTGELFF
TGTGCCAGCAGCGCGGGGAGGACTAGCGGGTTCGTTTCGAACACCGGGGAGCTGTTTTTT
>.|TRBJ2-7|TRBV9|.
CASSPRHSLYEQYF
TGTGCCAGCAGCCCACGACACTCCCTCTACGAGCAGTACTTC
>.|TRBJ1-1|TRBV4-3|.
CASSQEGGLMNTEAFF
TGCGCCAGCAGCCAAGAGGGCGGTCTAATGAACACTGAAGCTTTCTTT
>.|TRBJ2-3|TRBV6-1|once
CASSDGAGRWDTQYF
TGTGCCAGCAGTGACGGGGCAGGGAGGTGGGATACGCAGTATTTT
>TRBD1|TRBJ1-1|TRBV19|once
CASSFPTGMVNTEAFF
TGTGCCAGTAGTTTTCCGACAGGGATGGTAAACACTGAAGCTTTCTTT
>.|TRBJ2-7|TRBV28|.
CASSFDMGNEQYF
TGTGCCAGCAGTTTTGATATGGGTAACGAGCAGTACTTC
>.|TRBJ2-5|TRBV4-3|.
CASSQALTLRQETQYF
TGCGCCAGCAGCCAAGCCCTGACCCTACGACAAGAGACCCAGTACTTC
>TRBD2|TRBJ2-1|TRBV13|.
CASRGVPHFEQFF
TGTGCCAGCCGGGGGGTACCGCACTTTGAGCAGTTCTTC
>.|TRBJ2-1|TRBV27|.
CASSSYGTGHNEQFF
TGTGCCAGCAGTTCGTACGGGACTGGGCACAATGAGCAGTTCTTC
>TRBD1|TRBJ2-7|TRBV5-6|.
CASSGWDRTYEQYF
TGTGCCAGCAGCGGTTGGGACAGGACCTACGAGCAGTACTTC
>TRBD1|TRBJ1-5|TRBV27|.
CASRAGTASNQPQHF
TGTGCCAGCAGAGCCGGGACAGCGAGCAATCAGCCCCAGCATTTT
>.|TRBJ1-1|TRBV27|.
CASRTEPGWEAFF
TGTGCCAGCAGGACAGAGCCGGGCTGGGAAGCTTTCTTT
>.|TRBJ1-1|TRBV28|.
CASSLSQNTEAFF
TGTGCCAGCAGTTTGTCACAGAACACTGAAGCTTTCTTT
>TRBD1|TRBJ2-7|TRBV5-4|.
CASSLDRGEQYF
TGTGCCAGCAGCCTGGACAGGGGCGAGCAGTACTTC
>.|TRBJ2-7|TRBV14|.
CASSQVSSWYEQYF
TGTGCCAGCAGCCAAGTGAGTAGCTGGTACGAGCAGTACTTC
>TRBD1|TRBJ1-5|TRBV6-1|.
CASRDRGRDQPQHF
TGTGCCAGCAGAGACAGGGGGCGAGATCAGCCCCAGCATTTT
>TRBD1|TRBJ2-7|TRBV19|.
CASSLDRETRYEQYF
TGTGCCAGTAGCCTTGACAGGGAAACGCGCTACGAGCAGTACTTC
>TRBD1|TRBJ2-1|TRBV28|.
CASPDRGYNEQFF
TGTGCCAGCCCGGACAGGGGCTACAATGAGCAGTTCTTC